These 21 T cell receptor beta chains came from one sample sequenced in a study of cytomegalovirus exposure and HLA in healthy donors. PCR primers comprised 60 Vbeta and 13 Jbeta primers. Method: immunoSEQ multiplex PCR; TCRdb's copy keeps in-frame clones and lacks some. The sample holds over 150,000 clones, 79% seen once. The sample consisted of PBMCs. These receptors were collected from a girl aged 10-17 years in good health and CMV-seropositive.

The chain joins TRBV2 to TRBJ1-4, with D perhaps TRBD1 (5 bases). This CDR3 is built from 15 residues. Looked up from germline, CDR1 is SNHLY and CDR2 is FYNNEI. The germline V and J ends were trimmed by 5 bases and 3 bases, with 13 bases remaining between them. This chain's CDR3 is CASSTLRGANEKLFF. The DNA for the CDR3 is TGTGCCAGCAGTACTCTTCGGGGGGCTAATGAAAAACTGTTTTTT.

The gene calls are TRBV19 and TRBJ2-3; 12 bases match TRBD2. Germline V gives CDR1 LNHDA, CDR2 SQIVND (reference sequence). The V and J ends lost 4 bases and 1 base, in that order; junction bases with no gene match: 6. The length of the CDR3 is 17 residues. The CDR3 nucleotides are TGTGCCAGTAGTACTGGGCTAGCGGGGGGGGGCACAGATACGCAGTATTTT. It translates to CASSTGLAGGGTDTQYF.

The CDR3 DNA sequence: TGTGCCAGCAGCTTAACTAGCGGGGGGCCGCATGAGCAGTTCTTC. Its protein is CASSLTSGGPHEQFF. The chain carries TRBV7-2 and TRBJ2-1; TRBD2 matches at 12 bases. The CDR3 consists of 15 residues. J lost 8 bases, V lost 2 bases, and 4 bases had no gene match. Looked up from germline, CDR1 is SGHTA and CDR2 is FQGNSA.

This chain joins TRBV7-9 and TRBJ2-3; perhaps TRBD1 as D (5 bases). The CDR3 is 16 residues long. V was trimmed by 5 bases and J by 2 bases, leaving 17 bases between them. In germline, CDR1 is SEHNR, CDR2 FQNEAQ (reference sequence). The CDR3 loop is CASSLLQGINTDTQYF. CDR3 nucleotides: TGTGCCAGCAGCCTCCTCCAGGGAATTAACACAGATACGCAGTATTTT.

This clone has just a few counts. V is TRBV13 and J is TRBJ2-6; the D gene is possibly TRBD1 (6 bases). Trimming shortened V by 5 bases and J by 0 bases, and 20 bases separated the two germline ends. Germline V CDR1 and CDR2: PRHDT, FYEKMQ (reference sequence). The CDR3 totals 19 residues. Here the CDR3 DNA reads TGTGCCAGCAGCCCTTCTCTACAGGGCCTTATCTCTGGGGCCAACGTCCTGACTTTC. The encoded protein is CASSPSLQGLISGANVLTF.

This clone was seen only a few times. The chain combines TRBV7-8 with TRBJ1-6; 7 positions match TRBD1. Germline V lookup: CDR1 SGHVS, CDR2 FQNEAQ. The CDR3 loop spans 15 amino acids. Losses at the gene ends were 5 bases for V and 6 bases for J; bases not matched to a gene: 7. The CDR3 sequence: CASSPPTGVNSPLHF. In DNA form, the CDR3 reads TGTGCCAGCAGCCCCCCCACAGGGGTTAATTCACCCCTCCACTTT.

This chain links TRBV5-6 with TRBJ1-3; unclear D gene. The CDR3 is 15 amino acids. V was shortened by 5 bases and J by 0 bases, with 12 bases between the two germline ends. CDR1 is SGHDT and CDR2 is YYEEEE in the germline V gene. The CDR3 loop reads CASRLTGSSGNTIYF. Written as DNA, the CDR3 is TGTGCCAGCAGGTTGACGGGAAGCTCTGGAAACACCATATATTTT.

The chain has TRBV13 and TRBJ2-1, with 11 bases that match TRBD2. The CDR3 is made up of 15 amino acids. Germline-derived CDR1 and CDR2 are PRHDT and FYEKMQ (reference sequence). The V gene end was trimmed by 3 bases and the J gene end by 9 bases; junction bases not matched to a gene: 7. Here the CDR3 DNA reads TGTGCCAGCAGCTTTAGCGGGGGGGCCTCGGGTGAGCAGTTCTTC. Protein product: CASSFSGGASGEQFF.

In its sample, this clone was seen a few times. The chain's CDR3 is CASSVTSGGTTEQYF. The CDR3 nucleotides read TGTGCCAGCAGCGTAACTAGCGGGGGGACGACCGAGCAGTACTTC. The genes are TRBV11-2 and TRBJ2-7; 12 bases are shared with TRBD2. CDR3 length equals 15 residues. J gave up 6 bases and V 5 bases, and 8 bases lay outside the gene matches. Germline assignment: CDR1 SGHAT and CDR2 FQNNGV.

The chain combines TRBV7-2 with TRBJ2-1, with a weak D call TRBD1 (6 bases). Germline CDR1 is SGHTA and CDR2 is FQGNSA. CDR3 length: 15 residues. The V and J ends lost 5 bases and 5 bases respectively, with 16 bases between them. The CDR3 is CASSPRGGLNNEQFF. CDR3 DNA sequence: TGTGCCAGCAGCCCCAGGGGCGGACTTAACAATGAGCAGTTCTTC.

J is TRBJ1-1 and V is TRBV19, with D possibly being TRBD1 (5 bases). Germline CDR1 is LNHDA and CDR2 is SQIVND (reference sequence). This CDR3 has 14 amino acids. Trimming pared 3 bases from V and 0 bases from J, leaving 8 bases between. The CDR3 coding sequence is TGTGCCAGTAGTATGGGGCAGCTGAACACTGAAGCTTTCTTT. Translated: CASSMGQLNTEAFF. Drawing the rest from reference TRBV19 and TRBJ1-1, the complete variable domain is DGGITQSPKYLFRKEGQNVTLSCEQNLNHDAMYWYRQDPGQGLRLIYYSQIVNDFQKGDIAEGYSVSREKKESFPLTVTSAQKNPTAFYLCASSMGQLNTEAFFGQGTRLTVV.

The table lists this clone with a few counts. The chain has TRBV2 and TRBJ1-3; TRBD1 agrees at 7 bases. V lost 4 bases and J lost 2; bases outside the gene matches: 5. CDR3 size: 15 residues. Germline loops: CDR1 SNHLY, CDR2 FYNNEI. The CDR3 bases are TGTGCCAGCAGTGGGACAGGAGGAGCTGGAAACACCATATATTTT. This sequence encodes CASSGTGGAGNTIYF.

The chain joins TRBV27 to TRBJ2-5; TRBD1 agrees at 7 bases. The CDR3 consists of 16 residues. Germline CDR1 MNHEY, CDR2 SMNVEV (reference sequence). V dropped 9 bases and J dropped 5; count of bases not matched to a gene: 18. The DNA of the CDR3 is TGTGCCAGTCTGCGTGGGGGTTGGACAGGTAGGGAGACCCAGTACTTC. Translating it yields CASLRGGWTGRETQYF.

The rearrangement uses TRBV12-5 and TRBJ2-3, with 7 bases lining up with TRBD2. J gave up 2 bases and V 7 bases, and 6 bases lay outside the gene matches. CDR1 and CDR2 from the germline V gene are LGHNT and FRNRAP. The CDR3 extends over 14 amino acids. The CDR3 spells CASVSAGVTDTQYF. The CDR3 nucleotides read TGTGCTAGTGTTTCGGCGGGAGTCACAGATACGCAGTATTTT. Variable domain in full (rest from reference TRBV12-5 and TRBJ2-3): DARVTQTPRHKVTEMGQEVTMRCQPILGHNTVFWYRQTMMQGLELLAYFRNRAPLDDSGMPKDRFSAEMPDATLATLKIQPSEPRDSAVYFCASVSAGVTDTQYFGPGTRLTVL.

To note about this clone: Other nucleotide sequences from this sample produce the same CDR3. The V call is TRBV6-5, the J call TRBJ1-6; perhaps TRBD1 as D (6 bases). Trimming pared 2 bases from V and 9 bases from J, leaving 14 bases between. The CDR3 length is 15 residues. Germline values: CDR1 MNHEY, CDR2 SVGAGI. CDR3 in amino acids: CASSYGGRGTSPLHF. The CDR3 nucleotides are TGTGCCAGCAGTTACGGCGGCAGGGGAACTTCACCCCTCCACTTT.

This rearrangement joins TRBV13 to TRBJ2-2; 14 positions match TRBD2. Germline V gene data show CDR1 as PRHDT and CDR2 as FYEKMQ (reference sequence). The CDR3 extends over 17 amino acids. Unmatched junction bases numbered 4, after V lost 4 bases and J lost 3 bases. This chain's CDR3 is CASSSGLAGDHTGELFF. DNA of the CDR3: TGTGCCAGCAGCTCGGGACTAGCGGGGGACCACACCGGGGAGCTGTTTTTT.

This clone has a single count. The chain employs TRBV28 and TRBJ2-7; a possible D gene is TRBD2 (6 bases). Per the germline V gene, CDR1 is MDHEN and CDR2 is SYDVKM. This CDR3 contains 14 residues. The V gene lost 7 bases and the J gene lost 3 bases, with 16 bases spanning the gap. This CDR3 is CASKVRGGGYEQYF. CDR3 DNA: TGTGCCAGCAAGGTAAGGGGAGGTGGCTACGAGCAGTACTTC.

Details on this clone: The same CDR3 is also encoded by other DNA sequences in this sample. CDR3 amino acids: CASSVDGGAYNEQFF. For the CDR3, the DNA is TGTGCCAGCAGCGTAGACGGGGGGGCCTACAATGAGCAGTTCTTC. The gene calls are TRBV9 and TRBJ2-1; 8 bases map to TRBD2. Losses at the gene ends were 0 bases for V and 2 bases for J; bases not matched to a gene: 1. CDR3 length: 15 amino acids. Germline loops: CDR1 SGDLS, CDR2 YYNGEE.

The rearrangement uses TRBV6-6 and TRBJ1-1, with TRBD1 matching 7 bases. The germline gives CDR1 MNHNY, CDR2 SVGAGI (reference sequence). The V segment lost 7 bases and the J segment 4 bases; nucleotides outside the gene matches: 9. The CDR3 has 14 residues. The CDR3, as DNA: TGTGCCAGCAATGAGGGACAGCTCGGCACTGAAGCTTTCTTT. It is translated as CASNEGQLGTEAFF.

The chain carries TRBV6-5 and TRBJ1-4; TRBD1 is a possible D gene (6 bases). CDR1 and CDR2 (germline): MNHEY, SVGAGI. The V end lost 4 bases, the J end lost 2 bases, and 8 bases lay between the germline ends. The CDR3 is made up of 14 amino acids. The DNA of the CDR3 is TGTGCCAGCAGTTCAGGGGAGACTAATGAAAAACTGTTTTTT. As protein: CASSSGETNEKLFF.

The gene calls are TRBV4-3 and TRBJ2-7, with D perhaps matching TRBD2 (5 bases). With 2 bases removed from V and 2 bases from J, the gap between germline ends came to 16 bases. The CDR3 contains 16 residues. The germline V gene encodes CDR1 LGHNA and CDR2 YSLEER. CDR3 sequence reads: CASSQFSSRVPYEQYF. CDR3 sequence (DNA): TGCGCCAGCAGCCAATTCTCTTCGAGGGTGCCCTACGAGCAGTACTTC.